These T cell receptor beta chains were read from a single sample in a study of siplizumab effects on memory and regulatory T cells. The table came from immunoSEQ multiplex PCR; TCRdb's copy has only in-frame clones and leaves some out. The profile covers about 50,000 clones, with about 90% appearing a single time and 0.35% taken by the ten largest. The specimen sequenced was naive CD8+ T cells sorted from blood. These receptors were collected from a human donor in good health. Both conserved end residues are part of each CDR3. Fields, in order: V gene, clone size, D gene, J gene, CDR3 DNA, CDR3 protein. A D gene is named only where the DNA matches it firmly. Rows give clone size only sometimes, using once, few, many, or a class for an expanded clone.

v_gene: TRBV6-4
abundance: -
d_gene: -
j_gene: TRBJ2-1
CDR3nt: TGTGCCAGCAGTGACGGGACTGACTACAATGAGCAGTTCTTC
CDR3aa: CASSDGTDYNEQFF

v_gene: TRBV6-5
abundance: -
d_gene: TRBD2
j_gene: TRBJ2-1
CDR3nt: TGTGCCAGCAGTTACGGACTAGCGGGCCCTAATGAGCAGTTCTTC
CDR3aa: CASSYGLAGPNEQFF

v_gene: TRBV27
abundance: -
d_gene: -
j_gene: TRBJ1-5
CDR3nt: TGTGCCAGCAGTTTAGAGGCAGGGGCTTATAGCAATCAGCCCCAGCATTTT
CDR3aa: CASSLEAGAYSNQPQHF

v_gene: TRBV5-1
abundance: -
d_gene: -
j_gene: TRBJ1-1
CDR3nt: TGCGCCAGCAGCCAATTCACTACGAACACTGAAGCTTTCTTT
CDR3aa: CASSQFTTNTEAFF

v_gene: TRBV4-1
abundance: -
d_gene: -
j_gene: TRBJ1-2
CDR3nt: TGCGCCAGCAGCCAAGTTAGCGGTGGCTACACCTTC
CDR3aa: CASSQVSGGYTF

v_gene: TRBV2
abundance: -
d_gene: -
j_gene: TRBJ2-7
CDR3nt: TGTGCCAGCAGTGATTCCCATGACAACTCCTACGAGCAGTACTTC
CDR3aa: CASSDSHDNSYEQYF

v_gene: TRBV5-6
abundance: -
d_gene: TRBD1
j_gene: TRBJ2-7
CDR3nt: TGTGCCAGCAGCCCAGGGGGAGTCGGGCAGTACTTC
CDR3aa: CASSPGGVGQYF

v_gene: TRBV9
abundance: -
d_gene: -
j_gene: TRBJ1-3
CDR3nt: TGTGCCAGCAGCGTAGCGGGAAACACCATATATTTT
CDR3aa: CASSVAGNTIYF

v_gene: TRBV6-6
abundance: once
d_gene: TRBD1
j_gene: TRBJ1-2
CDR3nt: TGTGCCAGCAGTTACTTAACAGGGGAGAGCTATGGCTACACCTTC
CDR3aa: CASSYLTGESYGYTF

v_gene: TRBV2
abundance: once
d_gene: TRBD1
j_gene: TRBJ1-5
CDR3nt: TGTGCCAGCAGTGAGGGGACAGTACTTAATCAGCCCCAGCATTTT
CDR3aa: CASSEGTVLNQPQHF

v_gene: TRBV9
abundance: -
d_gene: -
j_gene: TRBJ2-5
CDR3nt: TGTGCCAGCAGCGTAGATCAGGGTCAGCAACTAGGAGAGACCCAGTACTTC
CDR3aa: CASSVDQGQQLGETQYF

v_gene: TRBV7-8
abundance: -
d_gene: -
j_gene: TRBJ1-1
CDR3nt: TGTGCCAGCAGCCAAAAATCTCGGCGGACGAACACTGAAGCTTTCTTT
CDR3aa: CASSQKSRRTNTEAFF

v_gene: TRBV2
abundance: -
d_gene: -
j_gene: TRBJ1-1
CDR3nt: TGTGCCAGCAGTGAAGAGACGGGTGACGCTGAAGCTTTCTTT
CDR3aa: CASSEETGDAEAFF

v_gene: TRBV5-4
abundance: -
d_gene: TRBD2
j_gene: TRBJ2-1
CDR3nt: TGTGCCAGCAGCTCGGGACTAGCGGTATACAATGAGCAGTTCTTC
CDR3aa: CASSSGLAVYNEQFF

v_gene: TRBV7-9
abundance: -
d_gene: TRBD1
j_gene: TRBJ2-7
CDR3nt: TGTGCCAGCAGGCCGGGACAGGGGGCCTACGAGCAGTACTTC
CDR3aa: CASRPGQGAYEQYF

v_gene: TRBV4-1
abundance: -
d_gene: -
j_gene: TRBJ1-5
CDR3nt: TGCGCCAGCAGCCAAGGAGGGTATGGCAATCAGCCCCAGCATTTT
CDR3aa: CASSQGGYGNQPQHF

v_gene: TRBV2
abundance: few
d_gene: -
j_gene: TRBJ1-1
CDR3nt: TGTGCCAGTCTACCCTGGGGTTCCACTGAAGCTTTCTTT
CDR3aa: CASLPWGSTEAFF

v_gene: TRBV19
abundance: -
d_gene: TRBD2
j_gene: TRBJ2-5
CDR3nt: TGTGCCAGTAGTATCGGACTAGGGGAGACCCAGTACTTC
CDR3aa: CASSIGLGETQYF

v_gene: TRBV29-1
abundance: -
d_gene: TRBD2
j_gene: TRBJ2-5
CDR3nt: TGCAGCGGATCACCACATCCAGGACTAGCGGAAGGGTCAGAGACCCAGTACTTC
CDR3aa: CSGSPHPGLAEGSETQYF

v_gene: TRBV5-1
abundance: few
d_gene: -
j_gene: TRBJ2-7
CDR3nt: TGCGCCAGCAGCTTAGGCGGGGAGGACTACGAGCAGTACTTC
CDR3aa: CASSLGGEDYEQYF

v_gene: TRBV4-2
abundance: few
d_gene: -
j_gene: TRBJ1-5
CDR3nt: TGTGCCAGCAGCCCCACGGTGCAGGGTAAGATGGGAAACCAGCCCCAGCATTTT
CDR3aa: CASSPTVQGKMGNQPQHF

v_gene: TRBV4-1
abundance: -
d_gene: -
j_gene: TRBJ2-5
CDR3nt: TGCGCCAGCAGCCAAGATAACAGGGTAGCAGAGACCCAGTACTTC
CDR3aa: CASSQDNRVAETQYF

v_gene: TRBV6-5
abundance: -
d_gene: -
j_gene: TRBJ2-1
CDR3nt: TGTGCCAGCAGTTACTCGCCGACTAGTAAGGGGTTCTTC
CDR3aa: CASSYSPTSKGFF

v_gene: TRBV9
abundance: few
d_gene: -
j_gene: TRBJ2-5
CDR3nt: TGTGCCAGCAGCGCTACAGGGACGGGAGAGACCCAGTACTTC
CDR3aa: CASSATGTGETQYF

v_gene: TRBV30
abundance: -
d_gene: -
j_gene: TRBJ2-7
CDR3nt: TGTGCCTGGAGCACTGGGGGCGACTACGAGCAGTACTTC
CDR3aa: CAWSTGGDYEQYF

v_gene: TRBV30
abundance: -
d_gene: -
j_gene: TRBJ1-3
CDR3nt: TGTGCCTGCTCGGACGGAGACTCTGGAAACACCATATATTTT
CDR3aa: CACSDGDSGNTIYF

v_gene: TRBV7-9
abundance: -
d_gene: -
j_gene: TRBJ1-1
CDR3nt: TGTGCCAGCAGCCACCGACAGGAGGGGATGAACACTGAAGCTTTCTTT
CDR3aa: CASSHRQEGMNTEAFF

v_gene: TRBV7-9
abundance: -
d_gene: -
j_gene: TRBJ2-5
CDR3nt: TGTGCCAGCAGCTCCATGGGGGAGACCCAGTACTTC
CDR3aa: CASSSMGETQYF

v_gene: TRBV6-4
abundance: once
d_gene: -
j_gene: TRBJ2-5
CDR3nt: TGTGCCAGCTCTGACACATACGACAGGTCAAGGACCCAGTACTTC
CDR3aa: CASSDTYDRSRTQYF

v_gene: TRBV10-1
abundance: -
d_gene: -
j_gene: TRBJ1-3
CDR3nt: TGCGCCAGCAGTTCAGGGACTGGAAACACCATATATTTT
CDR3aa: CASSSGTGNTIYF

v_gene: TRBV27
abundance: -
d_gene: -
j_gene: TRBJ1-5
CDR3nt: TGTGCCAGCAAACAATGGGGTGGGAGTCAGCCCCAGCATTTT
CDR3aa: CASKQWGGSQPQHF

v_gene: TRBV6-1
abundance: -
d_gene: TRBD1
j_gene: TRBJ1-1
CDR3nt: TGTGCCAGCAGTGAATGGGACAGGGGGTTTACTGAAGCTTTCTTT
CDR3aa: CASSEWDRGFTEAFF

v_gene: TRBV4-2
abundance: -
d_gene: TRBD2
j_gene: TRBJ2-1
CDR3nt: TGTGCCAGCAGCCAAGACGGACTAGCGGGAGACTACAATGAGCAGTTCTTC
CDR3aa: CASSQDGLAGDYNEQFF

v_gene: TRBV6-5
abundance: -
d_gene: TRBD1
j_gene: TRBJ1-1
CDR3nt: TGTGCCAGCAGCACTTTCCGGACAGGGAATGAGTCTTTCTTT
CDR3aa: CASSTFRTGNESFF

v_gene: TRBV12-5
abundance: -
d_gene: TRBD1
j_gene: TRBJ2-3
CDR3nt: TGTGCTAGTGGCCAAAAGGGGGCACTTAAGGGAGATACGCAGTATTTT
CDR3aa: CASGQKGALKGDTQYF

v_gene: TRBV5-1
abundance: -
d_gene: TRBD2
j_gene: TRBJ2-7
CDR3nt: TGCGCCAGCAGCTTGGGCGGCGGGGGGAATTACGAGCAGTACTTC
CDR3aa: CASSLGGGGNYEQYF